The 15 T cell receptor beta chains listed next were all sequenced from one sample in a study of sequential checkpoint blockade in melanoma. Treatment in this sample: randomized to nivolumab then ipilimumab (arm A) or the reverse (arm B). TCRdb's copy holds only in-frame clones and misses some; the assay was immunoSEQ multiplex PCR. Of 20,000 or so clones listed, 73% are singletons. The sequencing here drew on CD8+ T cells sorted from blood (inferred from file names), taken from a patient given nivolumab and ipilimumab in sequence. The receptors shown here come from a human donor with melanoma.

This clone was seen just once. CDR3 sequence (DNA): TGCGCCAGCAGCCAAGATAGGTGGAGTAGGTCCTACAATGAGCAGTTCTTC. Translating gives CASSQDRWSRSYNEQFF. The V and J genes are TRBV4-3 and TRBJ2-1, with no clear D. CDR3 length: 17 amino acids. Deletions cut 0 bases from V and 1 base from J, with 13 bases between. Germline assignment: CDR1 LGHNA and CDR2 YSLEER.

This clone was seen a handful of times. This chain joins TRBV6-5 and TRBJ2-5; 8 bases are shared with TRBD1. CDR1 is MNHEY, CDR2 SVGAGI, per germline. CDR3 size: 15 residues. Germline trimming cut 6 bases from V and 4 bases from J; bases unmatched to any gene: 10. DNA for the CDR3: TGTGCCAGCAGCAAACCCCCGGACAGGGCAGAGACCCAGTACTTC. The encoded protein is CASSKPPDRAETQYF.

This clone was seen only a few times. The gene calls are TRBV25-1 and TRBJ2-7; D is unresolved. V was trimmed by 6 bases and J by 0 bases, leaving 6 bases between them. The CDR3 is 12 residues long. Germline loops: CDR1 MGHDK, CDR2 SYGVNS. The CDR3 loop reads CASSRLSYEQYF. The CDR3 DNA follows: TGTGCCAGCAGCCGACTCTCCTACGAGCAGTACTTC.

The chain uses TRBV27 and TRBJ2-2; perhaps TRBD2 as D (5 bases). The CDR3 contains 13 residues. The V and J ends lost 10 bases and 1 base respectively, with 10 bases between them. Germline-derived CDR1 and CDR2 are MNHEY and SMNVEV (reference sequence). The CDR3 region has the DNA TGTGCCAACAGACGGGGGAACACCGGGGAGCTGTTTTTT. It encodes CANRRGNTGELFF.

This clone was seen more than once but under ten times. The rearrangement links TRBV27 to TRBJ2-7; 7 bases agree with TRBD1. Per germline, CDR1 MNHEY and CDR2 SMNVEV (reference sequence). J lost 3 bases, V lost 2 bases, and 7 bases had no gene match. This CDR3 contains 15 residues. CDR3 loop: CASSLGDSILYEQYF. CDR3 bases: TGTGCCAGCAGTTTAGGGGACAGCATTCTCTACGAGCAGTACTTC.

This clone was observed once. This chain joins TRBV9 and TRBJ2-1; D perhaps matches TRBD2 (6 bases). V gave up 6 bases and J gave up 10 bases, with 14 bases separating them. CDR1 is SGDLS and CDR2 is YYNGEE in the germline V gene. The CDR3 has 12 amino acids. The CDR3 DNA reads TGTGCCAGCAAGTCCGCGGGGAAGGAGCAGTTCTTC. It encodes CASKSAGKEQFF.

A single count supports this clone. The rearrangement joins TRBV7-9 to TRBJ2-1; D is possibly TRBD2 (6 bases). This CDR3 is built from 14 residues. The ends were cut back, 8 bases at V and 4 bases at J, with 15 bases in the middle. Germline V lookup: CDR1 SEHNR, CDR2 FQNEAQ (reference sequence). The CDR3, as DNA: TGTGCCAGCGCTTGGGGACTCGCATACAATGAGCAGTTCTTC. It encodes CASAWGLAYNEQFF.

V and J are TRBV27 and TRBJ1-2; 8 positions match TRBD1. The CDR3 consists of 14 residues. V shed 6 bases, J shed 8 bases, and the junction held 11 bases outside the gene matches. Looked up from germline, CDR1 is MNHEY and CDR2 is SMNVEV (reference sequence). CDR3 coding DNA: TGTGCCAGCAGATCCCTGGACAGGGTTATGGGCTACACCTTC. This sequence encodes CASRSLDRVMGYTF.

The chain uses TRBV30 and TRBJ2-1; 14 bases fit TRBD2. The CDR3 spans 17 residues. V lost 1 base to trimming and J lost 4 bases; unmatched junction nucleotides: 6. Germline V lookup: CDR1 GTSNPN, CDR2 SVGIG (reference sequence). The CDR3 spells CAWSGGLAGEGYNEQFF. In DNA form, the CDR3 reads TGTGCCTGGAGTGGGGGACTAGCGGGAGAGGGGTACAATGAGCAGTTCTTC.

This rearrangement joins TRBV4-1 to TRBJ2-7; D unclear. The CDR3 extends over 15 amino acids. The V gene lost 4 bases and the J gene lost 1 base, with 14 bases spanning the gap. Germline assignment: CDR1 MGHRA and CDR2 YSYEKL. The CDR3 bases are TGCGCCAGCAGCCCCCCTTACGACGGGTCCTACGAGCAGTACTTC. This sequence encodes CASSPPYDGSYEQYF.

This chain joins TRBV28 and TRBJ1-3, with TRBD1 matching over 7 bases. Germline V gene lookup returns CDR1 MDHEN and CDR2 SYDVKM. The CDR3 length is 14 residues. With V trimmed by 7 bases and J by 6 bases, 9 bases remained unmatched. CDR3 sequence: CASIPWDRENTIYF. DNA of the CDR3: TGTGCCAGCATTCCCTGGGACAGAGAAAACACCATATATTTT.

This chain links TRBV27 with TRBJ2-7; TRBD1 agrees at 10 bases. Germline V lookup: CDR1 MNHEY, CDR2 SMNVEV (reference sequence). J gave up 2 bases and V 4 bases, and 5 bases lay outside the gene matches. CDR3 size: 15 residues. The DNA for the CDR3 is TGTGCCAGCAGTTGGACGGGACAGGGGACCTACGAGCAGTACTTC. Translating gives CASSWTGQGTYEQYF.

This clone was seen just once. One junction end disagrees with the germline gene, perhaps due to a read error. At the DNA level, this CDR3 is encoded by other sequences in the same sample as well. This chain uses TRBV7-2 with TRBJ1-1; maybe TRBD1 (6 bases). Germline V lookup: CDR1 SGHTA, CDR2 FQGNSA. The length of the CDR3 is 17 residues. CDR3 coding DNA: TGTGCCAGCAGCATTCAAACCTGGACAGCCTTGAACACTGAAGCCTTCTTT. Amino acids: CASSIQTWTALNTEAFF.

The J gene is TRBJ1-2, the V gene TRBV6-5, with D unresolved. Trimming removed 0 bases at V and 5 bases at J, with 7 bases between. Germline V gene lookup returns CDR1 MNHEY and CDR2 SVGAGI. This CDR3 has 13 residues. CDR3 nucleotide sequence: TGTGCCAGCAGTTACTCTGCTAGTTATGGCTACACCTTC. Its protein is CASSYSASYGYTF.

This chain links TRBV5-8 with TRBJ1-1; D is unresolved. The CDR3 covers 13 residues. The germline gives CDR1 SGHTS, CDR2 YDEGEE. Trimming removed 4 bases at V and 0 bases at J, with 7 bases between. As DNA, the CDR3 is TGTGCCAGCAGCCAAACAGTGAACACTGAAGCTTTCTTT. Translation gives CASSQTVNTEAFF.